The rows below give T cell receptor beta chains drawn from one sample of a study of T cell responses to AZD1222 COVID-19 vaccine. The assay was immunoSEQ multiplex PCR, and TCRdb's table has in-frame clones only and misses some. The repertoire holds about 31,000 clones, with approximately 90% as singletons. The starting material was peripheral blood, obtained 28 days after the second AZD1222 dose. These receptors were obtained from an adult who received the AZD1222 COVID-19 vaccine. Each CDR3 is given with its conserved first and last residue. D genes are given only for firm matches. Clone size is shown for a subset of rows, as once, few, many or a class of expanded clone.

v_call	clone_size	d_call	j_call	cdr3_nt	cdr3_aa
TRBV12-5	few	TRBD1	TRBJ1-2	TGTGCTAGTGGTTTGGACAGGGGTGGCTACACCTTC	CASGLDRGGYTF
TRBV5-4	.	TRBD2	TRBJ2-5	TGTGCCAGCATTCCGCCGGGACTAGCGGGAGGACAAGAGACCCAGTACTTC	CASIPPGLAGGQETQYF
TRBV7-2	.	.	TRBJ1-5	TGTGCCAGCAGCGACCAAGGTAGCAATCAGCCCCAGCATTTT	CASSDQGSNQPQHF
TRBV7-2	.	.	TRBJ2-7	TGTGCCAGCCAACTAAACCCGGGGCCGGCCTACGAGCAGTACTTC	CASQLNPGPAYEQYF
TRBV10-3	.	TRBD2	TRBJ2-2	TGTGCCATCCCCGAGGGGAGGGGCGCGGGCACCGGGGAGCTGTTTTTT	CAIPEGRGAGTGELFF
TRBV4-3	.	.	TRBJ1-5	TGCGCCAGCAGCCAAGAAATTGCTTACAATCAGCCCCAGCATTTT	CASSQEIAYNQPQHF
TRBV24-1	.	TRBD2	TRBJ2-3	TGTGCCACCAGTACTAGCGGGGGGGCCATGGATACGCAGTATTTT	CATSTSGGAMDTQYF
TRBV5-5	.	.	TRBJ1-1	TGTGCCAGCAGCTTGGTGGAGGGTATCACTGAAGCTTTCTTT	CASSLVEGITEAFF
TRBV4-3	.	.	TRBJ1-3	TGCGCCAGCAGCCAAGAAAGGGGCTCTGGAAACACCATATATTTT	CASSQERGSGNTIYF
TRBV7-9	.	.	TRBJ1-1	TGTGCCAGCAGCTTACTCCAGGGGTCCCAAGCTTTCTTT	CASSLLQGSQAFF
TRBV6-5	.	.	TRBJ1-4	TGTGCCAGCAGTTACTCAGTAGGTGTGAGTGCACGAAAACTGTTTTTT	CASSYSVGVSARKLFF
TRBV5-1	once	.	TRBJ2-5	TGCGCCAGCAGCTTGGCTCAGGGCCGTGAGACCCAGTACTTC	CASSLAQGRETQYF
TRBV5-8	.	.	TRBJ2-5	TGTGCCAGCAGCGGCCGATTGAACGGCTTCCAAGAGACCCAGTACTTC	CASSGRLNGFQETQYF
TRBV6-5	.	TRBD1	TRBJ1-5	TGTGCCAGCAGCCGGGACAGCAGCAATCAGCCCCAGCATTTT	CASSRDSSNQPQHF
TRBV29-1	.	.	TRBJ2-5	TGCAGCGTTGACCAGGGAGAAGAGACCCAGTACTTC	CSVDQGEETQYF
TRBV2	.	TRBD2	TRBJ2-5	TGTGCCAGCGCCGTCCGGGCGGGGGGCCTCGGAGAGACCCAGTACTTC	CASAVRAGGLGETQYF
TRBV11-1	.	.	TRBJ2-7	TGTGCCAGCAGCCCCGCTTATTGGCAGTACTTC	CASSPAYWQYF
TRBV28	.	TRBD1	TRBJ2-2	TGTGCCAGCAGTTTATTGGGGACAGGTAACACCGGGGAGCTGTTTTTT	CASSLLGTGNTGELFF
TRBV10-3	.	.	TRBJ2-3	TGTGCCATCAGGCTAGGAGCTACAGATACGCAGTATTTT	CAIRLGATDTQYF
TRBV27	.	.	TRBJ2-7	TGTGCCAGCAGTGGGTATATTCGTTCCCGGGGGCCCCACGAGCAGTACTTC	CASSGYIRSRGPHEQYF
TRBV14	.	.	TRBJ1-1	TGTGCCAGCAGCCAATTTAGAAACAGGAACACTGAAGCTTTCTTT	CASSQFRNRNTEAFF
TRBV14	.	.	TRBJ1-5	TGTGCCAGCAGCCGCAGCCCCAATCAGCCCCAGCATTTT	CASSRSPNQPQHF
TRBV19	.	TRBD2	TRBJ2-1	TGTGCCAGTAGTATGATACTAGCGGGGTCCTACAATGAGCAGTTCTTC	CASSMILAGSYNEQFF
TRBV3-1/TRBV3-2	once	.	TRBJ2-5	TGTGCCAGCAGTCCAAGATCTGGCAGGGGGGCTGAGACCCAGTACTTC	CASSPRSGRGAETQYF
TRBV28	few	.	TRBJ2-4	TGTGCCAGCAGTCCCCGGGGAGTCGCTAGGGACATTCAGTACTTC	CASSPRGVARDIQYF
TRBV19	.	TRBD1	TRBJ1-1	TGTGCCAGTAGTATCCGGACAGGGAGAATGAACACTGAAGCTTTCTTT	CASSIRTGRMNTEAFF
TRBV18	.	.	TRBJ2-7	TGTGCCAGCTCATCACAGGGCTACGAGCAGTACTTC	CASSSQGYEQYF
TRBV6-5	.	TRBD1	TRBJ1-4	TGTGCCAGCAGACCCGGGACAGGGGAGGAAAAACTGTTTTTT	CASRPGTGEEKLFF
TRBV7-2	few	TRBD1	TRBJ2-7	TGTGCCAGCAGCGCGACAAATCCGGGACAGGGAGGCGAGCAGTACTTC	CASSATNPGQGGEQYF
TRBV4-3	few	TRBD2	TRBJ2-1	TGCGCCAGCAGCCCTAGCGGGGCCTACAATGAGCAGTTCTTC	CASSPSGAYNEQFF
TRBV27	.	.	TRBJ2-7	TGTGCCAGCAGTTTTTTGGGGGGCTACGAGCAGTACTTC	CASSFLGGYEQYF
TRBV7-9	once	.	TRBJ1-4	TGTGCCAGCAGTCCAAGGAGGATGGGGTTCGATGAAAAACTGTTTTTT	CASSPRRMGFDEKLFF
TRBV12-3/TRBV12-4	few	.	TRBJ2-7	TGTGCCAGCAGCCTAGGGAAGGGCGAGCAGTACTTC	CASSLGKGEQYF
TRBV7-6	few	TRBD1	TRBJ1-2	TGTGCCAGCAGCGCTACAGGGGCGGGCTCCTATGGCTACACCTTC	CASSATGAGSYGYTF
TRBV29-1	.	.	TRBJ1-2	TGCAGCGTGATCAGCTCCTATGGCTACACCTTC	CSVISSYGYTF
TRBV19	.	.	TRBJ2-7	TGTGCCAGTAGTATATCGGGGGACACCTACGAGCAGTACTTC	CASSISGDTYEQYF
TRBV11-2	.	.	TRBJ2-7	TGTGCCAGCAGCCCACAGCGGGCGGCCGAGCAGTACTTC	CASSPQRAAEQYF
TRBV4-3	.	.	TRBJ1-3	TGCGCCAGCAGCCATACAGGGAATGGAAACACCATATATTTT	CASSHTGNGNTIYF
TRBV18	.	.	TRBJ1-1	TGTGCCAGCTCTCCCCGAAGCATAGTCTTAAACCAGGTGAACACTGAAGCTTTCTTT	CASSPRSIVLNQVNTEAFF
TRBV3-1/TRBV3-2	.	TRBD1	TRBJ2-7	TGTGCCAGCAGTCAATCGGGACAGGGGAATAGGGAGCAGTACTTC	CASSQSGQGNREQYF
TRBV18	.	.	TRBJ2-3	TGTGCCAGCAAACCCCGAGGAACTCAAACAGATACGCAGTATTTT	CASKPRGTQTDTQYF
TRBV19	once	.	TRBJ2-1	TGTGCCAGTAGTAGAGGACCCAGGACCCATGAGCAGTTCTTC	CASSRGPRTHEQFF
TRBV12-3/TRBV12-4	.	.	TRBJ2-5	TGTGCCAGCAGTACCACGTACTTAGAGACCCAGTACTTC	CASSTTYLETQYF
TRBV14	.	TRBD1	TRBJ2-7	TGTGCCAGCAGCCAAGGACAGGGGTCTTTCTACGAGCAGTACTTC	CASSQGQGSFYEQYF
TRBV5-1	once	TRBD1	TRBJ1-2	TGCGCCAGCAGACAGGGGGACTATGGCTACACCTTC	CASRQGDYGYTF
TRBV28	.	TRBD1	TRBJ1-5	TGTGCCAGCTTTGGCGCAGGGACAGGGGAGAGCAATCAGCCCCAGCATTTT	CASFGAGTGESNQPQHF
TRBV6-6	.	.	TRBJ1-2	TGTGCCAGCAGTCCGTGGGGGTTGGGGGCCAATAACTATGGCTACACCTTC	CASSPWGLGANNYGYTF